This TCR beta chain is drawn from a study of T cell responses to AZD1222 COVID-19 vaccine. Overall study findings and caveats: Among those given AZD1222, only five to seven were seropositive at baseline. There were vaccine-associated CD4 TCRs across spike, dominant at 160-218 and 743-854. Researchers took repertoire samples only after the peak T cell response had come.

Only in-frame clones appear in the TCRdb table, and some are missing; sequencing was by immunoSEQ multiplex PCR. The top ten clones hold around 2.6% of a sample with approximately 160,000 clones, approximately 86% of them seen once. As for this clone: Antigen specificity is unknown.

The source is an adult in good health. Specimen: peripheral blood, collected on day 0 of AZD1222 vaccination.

CDR3 bases: TGTGCCTGGAGCGGGTCCGGTTATGGCTACACCTTC. This encodes CAWSGSGYGYTF. V gene TRBV30 combines with J gene TRBJ1-2; D is ambiguous. CDR1 is GTSNPN, CDR2 SVGIG, per germline (reference sequence). Between the trimmed V and J ends, which lost 3 bases and 5 bases, there was a span of 10 bases. This CDR3 spans 12 amino acids. The complete variable domain, with remaining parts taken from reference TRBV30 and TRBJ1-2, reads SQTIHQWPATLVQPVGSPLSLECTVEGTSNPNLYWYRQAAGRGLQLLFYSVGIGQISSEVPQNLSASRPQDRQFILSSKKLLLSDSGFYLCAWSGSGYGYTFGSGTRLTVV.